This T cell receptor (beta chain) emerged from a study of shared clonotypes between healthy human individuals. The CDR3 has 15 amino acids. V trimming: 4 bases; J trimming: 5 bases; junction bases outside the gene matches: 10. Germline-derived CDR1 and CDR2 are MNHEY and SVGAGI. Method: immunoSEQ multiplex PCR; TCRdb's copy keeps in-frame clones and lacks some. Of around 370,000 clones listed, about 97% were seen once; the top ten hold about 0.32%. The sequenced sample consisted of memory CD8+ T cells sorted from blood. Subset indicated: CD45RO+ cells pooled with CCR7-negative TemRA cells. The rearrangement uses TRBV6-5 and TRBJ1-1, with 7 nucleotides matching TRBD1. This clonotype was obtained from a young man in good health. CDR3: CASSFRDSARTEAFF. The CDR3, as DNA: TGTGCCAGCAGTTTTCGGGACAGCGCGAGGACTGAAGCTTTCTTT.